A selection of T cell receptor beta chains follows, all from one sample in a study of shared clonotypes between healthy human individuals. TCRdb's table, derived via immunoSEQ multiplex PCR, lists solely in-frame clones and lacks some. The table has just over 2,000,000 clones, over 85% seen once. Sequenced sample: naive CD4+ T cells sorted from blood. Receptors were obtained from a young man in good health. Both conserved end residues are trimmed from each CDR3. Fields, in order: J gene, V gene, CDR3 protein.

j_gene: TRBJ2-5
v_gene: TRBV5-1
CDR3aa: ASSGGLAETQY

j_gene: TRBJ1-2
v_gene: TRBV6-6
CDR3aa: ASIDRWTGVYGYT

j_gene: TRBJ1-6
v_gene: TRBV10-3
CDR3aa: AISESGGLSYNSPLH

j_gene: TRBJ1-6
v_gene: TRBV10-1
CDR3aa: ASSENAGDSPLH

j_gene: TRBJ1-6
v_gene: TRBV19
CDR3aa: ASSIQGGWLQALH

j_gene: TRBJ2-2
v_gene: TRBV5-1
CDR3aa: ASSYKDTGELF

j_gene: TRBJ2-5
v_gene: TRBV18
CDR3aa: ASSQGLAEILQETQY

j_gene: TRBJ1-1
v_gene: TRBV7-6
CDR3aa: ASSLVGVGTTEAF

j_gene: TRBJ1-5
v_gene: TRBV10-1
CDR3aa: ASNRESPGQPQH

j_gene: TRBJ2-1
v_gene: TRBV12-5
CDR3aa: ASGSGEGAALYNEQF

j_gene: TRBJ2-4
v_gene: TRBV18
CDR3aa: ASSPGHELAKNIQY

j_gene: TRBJ1-6
v_gene: TRBV7-9
CDR3aa: ASSTRSVSYNSPLH

j_gene: TRBJ1-6
v_gene: TRBV30
CDR3aa: AWSALDSYNSPLH

j_gene: TRBJ2-3
v_gene: TRBV9
CDR3aa: ASSVASGTDTQY

j_gene: TRBJ1-2
v_gene: TRBV30
CDR3aa: AWSKEGYGYT

j_gene: TRBJ1-2
v_gene: TRBV7-9
CDR3aa: ASSLGGTNYGYT

j_gene: TRBJ1-2
v_gene: TRBV25-1
CDR3aa: ASSEGRGYGYT

j_gene: TRBJ2-7
v_gene: TRBV30
CDR3aa: AWSTGGNEQY

j_gene: TRBJ2-1
v_gene: TRBV10-3
CDR3aa: AIGLVDYNEQF

j_gene: TRBJ2-5
v_gene: TRBV6-5
CDR3aa: ASSYLGQGARETQY

j_gene: TRBJ1-4
v_gene: TRBV6-6
CDR3aa: ASSYGTGGNEKLF

j_gene: TRBJ1-2
v_gene: TRBV15
CDR3aa: ATSRDQGSGGYT

j_gene: TRBJ2-2
v_gene: TRBV5-1
CDR3aa: ASSGGFSDTGELF

j_gene: TRBJ2-5
v_gene: TRBV7-2
CDR3aa: ASSLARTSGRPGETQY

j_gene: TRBJ2-7
v_gene: TRBV10-1
CDR3aa: ASSLDTRGVQY

j_gene: TRBJ1-6
v_gene: TRBV28
CDR3aa: ASSLHSPLH

j_gene: TRBJ1-3
v_gene: TRBV27
CDR3aa: ASSLSRGNTIY

j_gene: TRBJ1-2
v_gene: TRBV28
CDR3aa: ASSFYRQGGGYT

j_gene: TRBJ2-7
v_gene: TRBV2
CDR3aa: ASSVDGYEQY

j_gene: TRBJ2-7
v_gene: TRBV30
CDR3aa: AWSEVGGRVEQY

j_gene: TRBJ2-3
v_gene: TRBV6-1
CDR3aa: ASRLGQHTDTQY

j_gene: TRBJ1-4
v_gene: TRBV5-1
CDR3aa: ASSQPTGGANEKLF

j_gene: TRBJ2-7
v_gene: TRBV5-7
CDR3aa: ASSFGLAAYEQY

j_gene: TRBJ2-3
v_gene: TRBV4-3
CDR3aa: ASSRELAGTQY

j_gene: TRBJ2-7
v_gene: TRBV30
CDR3aa: AWSGRGEQY

j_gene: TRBJ1-1
v_gene: TRBV2
CDR3aa: ASSAEGNTEAF

j_gene: TRBJ2-5
v_gene: TRBV5-1
CDR3aa: ASRGGLAGRETQY

j_gene: TRBJ2-1
v_gene: TRBV7-8
CDR3aa: ASSLGPGGTTLSSYNEQF

j_gene: TRBJ2-7
v_gene: TRBV6-6
CDR3aa: ASTITPGNGEQY

j_gene: TRBJ2-4
v_gene: TRBV4-1
CDR3aa: ASSQDAGGQDGTKNIQY

j_gene: TRBJ2-7
v_gene: TRBV2
CDR3aa: ASTQENYEQY

j_gene: TRBJ2-7
v_gene: TRBV29-1
CDR3aa: SVAPLTGYEQY

j_gene: TRBJ1-1
v_gene: TRBV6-5
CDR3aa: ASSDRGANTEAF

j_gene: TRBJ1-3
v_gene: TRBV14
CDR3aa: ASSPVTKGNTIY

j_gene: TRBJ2-5
v_gene: TRBV18
CDR3aa: ASSPYLGRIGETQY

j_gene: TRBJ2-3
v_gene: TRBV29-1
CDR3aa: SVEGRATDTQY

j_gene: TRBJ1-3
v_gene: TRBV7-9
CDR3aa: ASSLSAPGGSGNTIY

j_gene: TRBJ2-2
v_gene: TRBV11-2
CDR3aa: ASSLQGIGSGELF

j_gene: TRBJ2-1
v_gene: TRBV11-2
CDR3aa: ASSLDHLNEQF

j_gene: TRBJ2-5
v_gene: TRBV5-4
CDR3aa: ASSLGGGRQETQY

j_gene: TRBJ1-3
v_gene: TRBV5-6
CDR3aa: ASSLGWSSGNTIY

j_gene: TRBJ2-5
v_gene: TRBV5-3
CDR3aa: ARSFQGLAGGPWETQY

j_gene: TRBJ2-5
v_gene: TRBV7-2
CDR3aa: ASSLSGTGEETQY